The 14 T cell receptor beta chains in this list originate from one sample, sequenced in a study of blood T cell repertoires in COVID-19 (dated by TCRdb to 2018 to 2021). Libraries were made using the immunoSEQ multiplex PCR assay. TCRdb limited this immuneACCESS table to in-frame rearrangements with V and J called. A share of clones is missing; checked studies link under half to unresolved V genes, and the rest is unexplained. Within this sample are a few hundred thousand clones, with under 90% of them counted one time only. Together, the top ten hold over 8.5% of the sample. Sequencing was carried out using PBMCs or T cells enriched from blood (not recorded which). The receptors stem from a woman between 25 and 40 years old who had recovered from COVID-19.

The chain combines TRBV28 with TRBJ2-3; TRBD2 matches 9 bases. Germline V gives CDR1 MDHEN, CDR2 SYDVKM. The CDR3 length is 14 residues. V trimming: 10 bases; J trimming: 2 bases; junction bases outside the gene matches: 7. In DNA, the CDR3 is TGTGCCACGTTGCTAGCGGGGACCACAGATACGCAGTATTTT. This sequence encodes CATLLAGTTDTQYF.

V gene TRBV19 combines with J gene TRBJ1-2, with D perhaps matching TRBD1 (5 bases). This CDR3 spans 13 amino acids. Germline V lookup: CDR1 LNHDA, CDR2 SQIVND (reference sequence). Trimming shortened V by 3 bases and J by 5 bases, and 10 bases separated the two germline ends. CDR3 region: CASSIAGGYGYTF. CDR3 nucleotide sequence: TGTGCCAGTAGTATCGCCGGGGGTTATGGCTACACCTTC.

V usage is TRBV14 and J usage is TRBJ1-5; maybe TRBD1 (6 bases). CDR1 is SGHDN and CDR2 is FVKESK in the germline V gene. V lost 4 bases to trimming and J lost 5 bases, with 15 bases between them. This CDR3 spans 15 amino acids. In nucleotides, the CDR3 is TGTGCCAGCAGCCTACAGGGTATTCGGTATCAGCCCCAGCATTTT. Translated, it gives CASSLQGIRYQPQHF.

V and J are TRBV19 and TRBJ1-6; D is possibly TRBD1 (6 bases). From germline, CDR1 is LNHDA and CDR2 SQIVND (reference sequence). Trimming took 7 bases from V and 7 from J, leaving 11 bases between them. The CDR3 totals 13 residues. The DNA for the CDR3 is TGTGCCAGTATCCCGGACAGAAATTCACCCCTCCACTTT. Protein: CASIPDRNSPLHF.

V and J are TRBV5-1 and TRBJ1-1, with TRBD1 matching over 8 bases. Germline assignment: CDR1 SGHRS and CDR2 YFSETQ. Trimming removed 4 bases from V and 4 bases from J; junction bases left unmatched: 6. The CDR3 sequence is 14 residues long. The CDR3 bases are TGCGCCAGCAGCCCCCTAACAGGGGGCACTGAAGCTTTCTTT. This translates into CASSPLTGGTEAFF.

The V call is TRBV10-3, the J call TRBJ1-1; the D is unclear. Per germline, CDR1 ENHRY and CDR2 SYGVKD. V lost 5 bases and J lost 6, with 13 bases in between. CDR3 length: 13 amino acids. In DNA, the CDR3 is TGTGCCATCAGTACTAGCCAAGCGGCTGAAGCTTTCTTT. This codes for CAISTSQAAEAFF.

The chain uses TRBV4-2 and TRBJ2-5, with 16 bases identical to TRBD2. The CDR3 consists of 17 residues. The germline V gene encodes CDR1 LGHNA and CDR2 YNFKEQ. V dropped 3 bases and J dropped 5; count of bases not matched to a gene: 6. CDR3 region: CASSQGTSGREQETQYF. In DNA, the CDR3 is TGTGCCAGCAGCCAGGGGACTAGCGGGAGGGAACAGGAGACCCAGTACTTC.

In DNA, the CDR3 is TGTGCCAGCAGGAGGGGGCCCTCCTACGAGCAGTACTTC. Protein: CASRRGPSYEQYF. This chain connects TRBV2 to TRBJ2-7; TRBD1 matches 7 bases. Looked up from germline, CDR1 is SNHLY and CDR2 is FYNNEI. The CDR3 contains 13 residues. V was pared by 6 bases and J by 0 bases, with 2 bases of the junction left unmatched.

The chain joins TRBV7-2 to TRBJ2-4; 8 bases agree with TRBD1. The CDR3 has 15 amino acids. V trimming: 6 bases; J trimming: 3 bases; junction bases outside the gene matches: 7. Germline values: CDR1 SGHTA, CDR2 FQGNSA. CDR3 loop: CASSPGGSGKNIQYF. The CDR3 DNA follows: TGTGCCAGCAGTCCAGGGGGCTCCGGCAAAAACATTCAGTACTTC.

This clone was picked up one time. This chain connects TRBV27 to TRBJ1-2; D not resolved. The CDR3 sequence is 13 residues long. Germline CDR1 and CDR2: MNHEY and SMNVEV (reference sequence). Trimming cost V 5 bases and J 4 bases, with 11 bases left between them. CDR3 sequence reads: CASSPKVVYGYTF. Written as DNA, the CDR3 is TGTGCCAGCAGTCCAAAAGTAGTCTATGGCTACACCTTC.

The V call is TRBV19, the J call TRBJ1-2, with 10 bases that match TRBD1. Losses at the gene ends were 6 bases for V and 4 bases for J; bases not matched to a gene: 8. The CDR3 is 15 amino acids. Per germline, CDR1 LNHDA and CDR2 SQIVND (reference sequence). CDR3 region: CASRVKTGGAYGYTF. The CDR3 region has the DNA TGTGCCAGTAGGGTGAAGACAGGGGGCGCCTATGGCTACACCTTC. The whole variable domain, remainder taken from reference TRBV19 and TRBJ1-2, is DGGITQSPKYLFRKEGQNVTLSCEQNLNHDAMYWYRQDPGQGLRLIYYSQIVNDFQKGDIAEGYSVSREKKESFPLTVTSAQKNPTAFYLCASRVKTGGAYGYTFGSGTRLTVV.

The J gene is TRBJ2-7, the V gene TRBV5-6, with unresolved D. This CDR3 spans 14 amino acids. Per the germline V gene, CDR1 is SGHDT and CDR2 is YYEEEE. The germline V and J ends were trimmed by 2 bases and 4 bases, with 13 bases remaining between them. The CDR3 DNA is TGTGCCAGCAGCTTTACGGAGCGTTTATACGAGCAGTACTTC. Protein: CASSFTERLYEQYF.

The chain recombines TRBV19 with TRBJ1-1; D remains ambiguous. The germline CDR1 and CDR2 sequences are LNHDA and SQIVND (reference sequence). This CDR3 spans 16 amino acids. V lost 3 bases to trimming and J lost 1 base, with 15 bases between them. CDR3 coding DNA: TGTGCCAGTAGTATCACTCACGAGGGCCCGAACACTGAAGCTTTCTTT. Protein sequence: CASSITHEGPNTEAFF.

In this sample, this clone turned up once. The chain carries TRBV3-1 (or the pseudogene TRBV3-2) and TRBJ1-4; possibly TRBD1 for D (5 bases). V shed 0 bases and J shed 7 bases, with 12 bases lying between them. The CDR3 totals 15 residues. Germline V gene lookup returns CDR1 LGHDT and CDR2 YNNKEL (reference sequence). CDR3 coding DNA: TGTGCCAGCAGCCAAGATAAGGGGCCCGGTGAAAAACTGTTTTTT. This gives the protein CASSQDKGPGEKLFF.